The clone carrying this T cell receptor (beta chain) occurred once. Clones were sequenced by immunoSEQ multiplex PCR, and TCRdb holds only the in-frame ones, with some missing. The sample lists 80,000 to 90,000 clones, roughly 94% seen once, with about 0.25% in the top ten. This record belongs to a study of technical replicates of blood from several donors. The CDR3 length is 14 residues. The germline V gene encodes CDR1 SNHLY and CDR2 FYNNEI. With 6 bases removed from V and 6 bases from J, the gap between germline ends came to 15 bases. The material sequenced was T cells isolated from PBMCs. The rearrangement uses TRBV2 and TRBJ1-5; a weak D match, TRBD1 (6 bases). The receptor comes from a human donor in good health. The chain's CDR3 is CASSEQDSIQPQHF. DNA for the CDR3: TGTGCCAGCAGCGAACAGGACAGTATTCAGCCCCAGCATTTT.